This T cell receptor (beta chain) was found in a study of CD8+CD57+ T cells in acquired aplastic anemia (dated by TCRdb to between 2017 and 2018). Regarding the research as a whole: A mean of approximately 3 ug of DNA, ranging from roughly 0.19 to 27.4 ug, was extracted from sorted CD4+ and CD8+ cells. CD8+CD57+ expansion was defined as a frequency above the mean frequency observed in healthy subjects.

V is pruned by 6 bases and J by 4 bases, leaving 2 bases of the junction without a gene match. Spanning cysteine to phenylalanine, the CDR3 consists of 13 amino acids. The kept DNA is CDR3 alone, 39 bases in frame from the first base. From a lookup of the germline V gene, CDR1 and CDR2 are SGHTA and FQGNSA. Genomic DNA was used as template for profiling of TCR beta VDJ combinations and CDR3 sequences. An Illumina HiSeq 2000 was the platform used for TCR repertoire sequencing. In the source study's methods: TRBV/TRBJ rearrangement plots, CDR3 size and DJ length profiles, and Simpson's diversity index were used to evaluate the repertoires. The most abundant DNA sequence in the deep sequencing data was defined as the immunodominant clone. CDR3 amino acid sequences were checked for sharing between subjects and were compared against published repertoires and the VDJdb database. The raw public data were reprocessed by TCRdb itself: fastp quality trimming at Q25, MiXCR clonotype calling, in-frame beta chains only. Each entry merges the rows of one CDR3 protein and shows their most common DNA and genes. TCRdb, not the authors, supplied the V and J calls. The sample yields about 160,000 distinct CDR3 sequences; around 48% were counted once. About 30% of the sample is held by the ten biggest clonotypes.

Expansion of CD8+CD57+ cells had been shown by flow cytometry in the patients chosen for sequencing. Every patient had severe acquired aplastic anemia, diagnosed using the International Study of Aplastic Anemia and Agranulocytosis and Camitta criteria. No patient had received any therapy when blood was sampled. In the study, sorted CD4+ and CD8+ blood T cells from patients with severe aplastic anemia and from healthy subjects underwent deep sequencing of TCR repertoires. Patients were enrolled in the USA under clinicaltrials.gov protocols 00001620, 01623167, 00001397, 00071045, 00081523 and 00961064. Ficoll-Paque density gradient centrifugation was used to isolate peripheral blood mononuclear cells. Before DNA was extracted, CD4+ and CD8+ T cells were sorted using either FACS or magnetic beads. General findings and caveats noted by the study authors: Between patients and healthy controls, no significant difference in CD8+ Simpson's diversity was found (P=0.060). About 29 CD8+ CDR3 sequences were found to be shared between patients and controls, but these sequences appeared to be highly expressed in patients and within the immunodominant clones of the patients.

This clonotype was seen a few times. The clone's antigen remains unknown. Base qualities are missing; no much larger clone stands one base away. The sample consisted of sorted CD4+, CD8+, or CD8+CD57+ T cells (not recorded which) from PBMCs. The sequence was obtained from a human donor with aplastic anemia. The rearranged chain carries TRBV7-2 and TRBJ2-5; the junction holds 10 bases that match TRBD2. DNA sequence: TGTGCCAGCAGGACTAGCGGGTTAGAGACCCAGTACTTC. Its coded protein is CASRTSGLETQYF.